The following is a T cell receptor (beta chain) sequence with its context. Its antigen is not identified. These data are taken from a study of blood T cells in healthy people across ages. Together with a sample-barcoded 5' primer, a J-beta primer mix was included in a second PCR lasting about 7 to 11 cycles. MiXCR was run by TCRdb on the 5' RACE reads, yielding one entry per CDR3 protein. There are 700,000 or so distinct CDR3 sequences in the sample; 40% to 45% occur only once, and 25% to 35% lies in the top ten. From germline, CDR1 is LGHNA and CDR2 YNFKEQ. V was shortened by 0 bases and J by 5 bases, with 10 bases between the two germline ends. The CDR3 length is 14 residues. General study points: The recorded TCR beta diversity per million T cells decreased in a roughly linear manner with age.

This clonotype was obtained from an older man in good health. The J gene is TRBJ2-5, the V gene TRBV4-2; D is perhaps TRBD1 or TRBD2 (5 bases each). The sequencing sample was made of blood. The CDR3 loop reads CASSQDVGAETQYF. The CDR3, as DNA: TGTGCCAGCAGCCAAGATGTCGGGGCCGAGACCCAGTACTTC.